Listed here are 27 T cell receptor beta chains from one sample, sequenced in a study of blood T cell repertoires in COVID-19. TCRdb keeps only in-frame clones here, not all; method: immunoSEQ multiplex PCR. The sample has fewer than 650,000 clones, approximately 88% seen once. Sample: peripheral blood. The receptors derive from a woman in her fifties or sixties with COVID-19, enrolled during active disease.

This chain uses TRBV11-1 with TRBJ1-1; the D is unclear. V was trimmed by 4 bases and J by 6 bases, leaving 15 bases between them. Per germline, CDR1 SGHAT and CDR2 FQDESV (reference sequence). There are 14 residues in the CDR3. CDR3 nucleotides: TGTGCCAGCAGCTCTCAGCGGAGCCACGCTGAAGCTTTCTTT. Protein product: CASSSQRSHAEAFF.

The chain couples TRBV7-7 to TRBJ2-5, with 12 bases lining up with TRBD2. The CDR3 covers 16 residues. V gave up 5 bases and J gave up 1 base; unmatched junction bases: 5. The germline V gene encodes CDR1 SSHAT and CDR2 FNYEAQ (reference sequence). CDR3: CASSPGLAGPQETQYF. The CDR3, as DNA: TGTGCCAGCAGCCCGGGACTAGCGGGCCCCCAAGAGACCCAGTACTTC.

This rearrangement joins TRBV5-1 to TRBJ2-2; no clear D gene. The CDR3 runs 14 residues. The germline CDR1 and CDR2 sequences are SGHRS and YFSETQ. V was shortened by 1 base and J by 7 bases, with 11 bases between the two germline ends. The CDR3 nucleotides are TGCGCCAGCAGCTTGATATCCTATGGCGGGGAGCTGTTTTTT. Protein product: CASSLISYGGELFF.

The CDR3 is CASTSRGRSIHEQYF. Written as DNA, the CDR3 is TGTGCCAGCACTTCCAGGGGGCGAAGTATCCACGAGCAGTACTTC. This chain uses TRBV27 with TRBJ2-7; 8 positions agree with TRBD1. CDR1 and CDR2 (germline): MNHEY, SMNVEV (reference sequence). V dropped 7 bases and J dropped 5; count of bases not matched to a gene: 13. This CDR3 region has 15 residues.

The chain links TRBV5-6 to TRBJ1-1, with D unresolved. Trimming took off 3 bases at V and 0 bases at J, with 15 bases between the two ends. The CDR3 has 16 amino acids. Looked up from germline, CDR1 is SGHDT and CDR2 is YYEEEE. CDR3 nucleotides: TGTGCCAGCAGCTCGCTACTTGACACCCTGAACACTGAAGCTTTCTTT. This translates into CASSSLLDTLNTEAFF.

This chain links TRBV2 with TRBJ1-2; 10 bases fit TRBD1. V gave up 4 bases and J gave up 3 bases; unmatched junction bases: 5. The CDR3 sequence is 15 residues long. Germline CDR1 reads SNHLY; CDR2 reads FYNNEI. CDR3 residues: CASSAGTGVHYGYTF. Written as DNA, the CDR3 is TGTGCCAGCAGTGCCGGGACAGGGGTGCACTATGGCTACACCTTC.

The chain couples TRBV7-3 to TRBJ2-1, with 9 bases that match TRBD2. V was clipped by 5 bases and J by 7 bases; unmatched bases: 12. This CDR3 spans 16 amino acids. Germline CDR1 and CDR2: SGHTA and FQGTGA. The CDR3 is CASSPVGAGGRNEQFF. The CDR3 DNA reads as TGTGCCAGCAGCCCCGTGGGGGCGGGGGGGCGGAATGAGCAGTTCTTC.

The CDR3 sequence: CASSWVQANTEAFF. The CDR3 coding sequence is TGTGCCAGCAGTTGGGTCCAGGCGAACACTGAAGCTTTCTTT. The chain recombines TRBV7-9 with TRBJ1-1; D remains ambiguous. Germline V lookup: CDR1 SEHNR, CDR2 FQNEAQ (reference sequence). V was shortened by 6 bases and J by 1 base, with 12 bases between the two germline ends. The CDR3 runs to 14 residues.

The genes are TRBV11-3 and TRBJ1-1; TRBD1 is a possible D gene (5 bases). Germline values: CDR1 SGHNT, CDR2 YENEEA. Trimming pared 6 bases from V and 1 base from J, leaving 15 bases between. The CDR3 spans 15 residues. The chain's CDR3 is CASSSQGRTNTEAFF. The CDR3, as DNA: TGTGCCAGCAGTTCTCAGGGAAGGACGAACACTGAAGCTTTCTTT.

This chain uses TRBV30 with TRBJ2-2, with TRBD2 identical over 7 bases. Germline trimming cut 1 base from V and 5 bases from J; bases unmatched to any gene: 4. The CDR3 length is 14 residues. Germline CDR1 reads GTSNPN; CDR2 reads SVGIG (reference sequence). The CDR3 DNA sequence: TGTGCCTGGAGTGGCCTAGCGGCTACCGGGGAGCTGTTTTTT. Its translation is CAWSGLAATGELFF. Combining the CDR3 with reference TRBV30 and TRBJ2-2 gives the whole variable domain SQTIHQWPATLVQPVGSPLSLECTVEGTSNPNLYWYRQAAGRGLQLLFYSVGIGQISSEVPQNLSASRPQDRQFILSSKKLLLSDSGFYLCAWSGLAATGELFFGEGSRLTVL.

This clone was recorded once. J is TRBJ2-3 and V is TRBV2, with 7 bases identical to TRBD2. The CDR3 runs to 15 residues. Trimming at V came to 7 bases and at J to 4 bases, leaving 11 bases not matched to a gene. Per the germline V gene, CDR1 is SNHLY and CDR2 is FYNNEI. In DNA form, the CDR3 reads TGTGCCAGCACGGTTGGGTCTAGCGGATCAGATACGCAGTATTTT. Protein product: CASTVGSSGSDTQYF.

This clone was seen a handful of times. The V gene is TRBV9, the J gene TRBJ1-6; tentatively, D is TRBD1 (6 bases). The V end lost 0 bases, the J end lost 7 bases, and 11 bases lay between the germline ends. The CDR3 consists of 15 residues. In germline, CDR1 is SGDLS, CDR2 YYNGEE. Written as DNA, the CDR3 is TGTGCCAGCAGCGTAGCTCAGACAGGCAATTCACCCCTCCACTTT. It is translated as CASSVAQTGNSPLHF.

The chain is built from TRBV10-2 and TRBJ1-6; 9 bases align to TRBD1. From germline, CDR1 is WSHSY and CDR2 SAAADI. Germline trimming cut 6 bases from V and 13 bases from J; bases unmatched to any gene: 7. The CDR3 loop spans 13 amino acids. Written as DNA, the CDR3 is TGCGCCAGCAGAGCCGGGACAGGGAGGCCCCTCCACTTT. It yields the protein CASRAGTGRPLHF.

The chain joins TRBV25-1 to TRBJ1-5; TRBD1 matches 9 bases. CDR1 and CDR2 from the germline V gene are MGHDK and SYGVNS. The V segment lost 5 bases and the J segment 7 bases; nucleotides outside the gene matches: 6. CDR3 length equals 14 residues. CDR3 in amino acids: CASSPGQGPQPQHF. The CDR3 nucleotides read TGTGCCAGCAGTCCGGGACAGGGACCCCAGCCCCAGCATTTT.

The V gene is TRBV18, the J gene TRBJ1-1, with D tentatively TRBD1 (6 bases). This CDR3 is 12 amino acids long. CDR1 is KGHSH and CDR2 is LQKENI in the germline V gene. With 3 bases removed from V and 8 bases from J, the gap between germline ends came to 10 bases. CDR3 bases: TGTGCCAGCTCACCCTTGGACAGCGAAGCTTTCTTT. Amino acid sequence: CASSPLDSEAFF.

The genes are TRBV27 and TRBJ1-1, with D perhaps TRBD1 (5 bases). The V gene lost 4 bases and the J gene lost 0 bases, with 15 bases spanning the gap. Germline CDR1 is MNHEY and CDR2 is SMNVEV (reference sequence). The CDR3 sequence is 16 residues long. In DNA form, the CDR3 reads TGTGCCAGCAGTTACGTGGGGGGTTTGGTGAACACTGAAGCTTTCTTT. Translated, it gives CASSYVGGLVNTEAFF.

The V call is TRBV5-5, the J call TRBJ2-5; D is perhaps TRBD2 (5 bases). From germline, CDR1 is SGHKS and CDR2 YYEKEE (reference sequence). The CDR3 is 14 residues long. The ends were cut back, 4 bases at V and 8 bases at J, with 18 bases in the middle. DNA for the CDR3: TGTGCCAGCAGCCTCGAGGGTTTTGGGAGAACCCAGTACTTC. As protein: CASSLEGFGRTQYF. The full variable domain, with the rest looked up from reference TRBV5-5 and TRBJ2-5, is DAGVTQSPTHLIKTRGQQVTLRCSPISGHKSVSWYQQVLGQGPQFIFQYYEKEERGRGNFPDRFSARQFPNYSSELNVNALLLGDSALYLCASSLEGFGRTQYFGPGTRLLVL.

The chain carries TRBV7-3 and TRBJ2-1, with D possibly being TRBD2 (5 bases). The CDR3 is 15 residues long. V was shortened by 4 bases and J by 3 bases, with 13 bases between the two germline ends. From germline, CDR1 is SGHTA and CDR2 FQGTGA. This chain's CDR3 is CASSSLVGDYNEQFF. As DNA, the CDR3 is TGTGCCAGCAGCTCCCTAGTCGGGGACTACAATGAGCAGTTCTTC.

This chain connects TRBV27 to TRBJ2-1; 7 bases align to TRBD1. Germline trimming cut 7 bases from V and 6 bases from J; bases unmatched to any gene: 9. Germline CDR1 and CDR2: MNHEY and SMNVEV (reference sequence). CDR3 size: 14 residues. The CDR3 nucleotides are TGTGCCAGCACGTCCGGGACAGCCCTCAATGAGCAGTTCTTC. This sequence encodes CASTSGTALNEQFF.

The chain links TRBV4-2 to TRBJ2-1, with a weak D call TRBD2 (5 bases). Trimming took 1 base from V and 0 from J, leaving 13 bases between them. The CDR3 extends over 17 amino acids. Germline V CDR1 and CDR2: LGHNA, YNFKEQ. CDR3 in amino acids: CASSQAPSRSSYNEQFF. CDR3 DNA: TGTGCCAGCAGCCAAGCGCCTAGCAGGAGCTCCTACAATGAGCAGTTCTTC.

There are a few counts of this clone. The chain uses TRBV11-2 and TRBJ2-1; D might be TRBD1 (5 bases). CDR3 size: 13 residues. Trimming took off 0 bases at V and 13 bases at J, with 13 bases between the two ends. Germline V lookup: CDR1 SGHAT, CDR2 FQNNGV. As DNA, the CDR3 is TGTGCCAGCAGCTTAGATTCCCAGGGCGAACAGTTCTTC. It is translated as CASSLDSQGEQFF.

This clone has a single count. The genes are TRBV19 and TRBJ2-3; tentative D call: TRBD2 (6 bases). The CDR3 covers 15 residues. The V gene lost 3 bases and the J gene lost 4 bases, with 14 bases spanning the gap. Germline assignment: CDR1 LNHDA and CDR2 SQIVND (reference sequence). The CDR3 sequence: CASSIPAGLSDTQYF. The CDR3 DNA reads TGTGCCAGTAGTATCCCAGCGGGCCTATCAGATACGCAGTATTTT.

The gene calls are TRBV4-1 and TRBJ1-5; no definite D call. CDR3 size: 16 residues. Germline values: CDR1 MGHRA, CDR2 YSYEKL. Trimming pared 5 bases from V and 4 bases from J, leaving 18 bases between. For the CDR3, the DNA is TGCGCCAGCAGCGCTAGAGCCGGTTTAGCTAATCAGCCCCAGCATTTT. Translated: CASSARAGLANQPQHF.

The V call is TRBV29-1, the J call TRBJ1-4; no definite D call. The germline V gene has CDR1 SQVTM and CDR2 ANQGSEA. The CDR3 consists of 13 residues. V was cut by 3 bases and J by 7 bases, with 12 bases left in between. The CDR3 reads CSVEPFSGEKLFF. The CDR3 DNA reads TGCAGCGTTGAGCCCTTCTCAGGTGAAAAACTGTTTTTT.

The chain links TRBV9 to TRBJ2-3; 10 nucleotides line up with TRBD2. V lost 3 bases to trimming and J lost 4 bases; unmatched junction nucleotides: 5. There are 15 residues in the CDR3. Germline V gene sequence: CDR1 SGDLS, CDR2 YYNGEE. The CDR3, as DNA: TGTGCCAGCAGCGATAGCGGGGGGCAGTCAGATACGCAGTATTTT. Its protein is CASSDSGGQSDTQYF.

This clone appeared a single time. The chain uses TRBV9 and TRBJ2-5, with D maybe TRBD2 (5 bases). CDR3 size: 16 residues. V dropped 2 bases and J dropped 3 bases, with 17 bases sitting between them. Per germline, CDR1 SGDLS and CDR2 YYNGEE. The CDR3: CASSVQEGGREETQYF. CDR3 bases: TGTGCCAGCAGCGTTCAAGAGGGCGGGCGAGAAGAGACCCAGTACTTC.

The chain carries TRBV15 and TRBJ2-1, with TRBD1 matching 10 bases. With 2 bases clipped from V and 0 bases from J, the junction kept 4 bases outside the gene matches. The CDR3 is made up of 17 amino acids. Per the germline V gene, CDR1 is LNHNV and CDR2 is YYDKDF (reference sequence). The DNA for the CDR3 is TGTGCCACCAGCAGAAGTTGGACAGGGGGCTCCTACAATGAGCAGTTCTTC. It is translated as CATSRSWTGGSYNEQFF.